This TCR beta chain was recovered during a study of T-cell reconstitution after alpha-beta-depleted transplantation in children. This sample's TCRbeta library carried unique molecular identifier barcodes. MiXCR, applied by TCRdb to the PCR reads, yields one record per CDR3 protein. This table holds a few hundred thousand distinct CDR3 sequences, roughly 15% found once. This clonotype was observed a few times. The V gene's germline CDR1 is SGHTA and CDR2 FQGNSA. J lost 6 bases, V lost 5 bases, and 6 bases had no gene match. The CDR3 extends over 14 amino acids. This sample comprised PBMCs, obtained from the stem cell graft. The TCR was taken from a human donor who donated a stem cell graft to a child with Fanconi anemia. V usage is TRBV7-2 and J usage is TRBJ1-5; 8 bases match TRBD1. Here the CDR3 reads CASSPRQGSQPQHF. CDR3 DNA: TGTGCCAGCAGCCCACGACAGGGGTCTCAGCCCCAGCATTTT.